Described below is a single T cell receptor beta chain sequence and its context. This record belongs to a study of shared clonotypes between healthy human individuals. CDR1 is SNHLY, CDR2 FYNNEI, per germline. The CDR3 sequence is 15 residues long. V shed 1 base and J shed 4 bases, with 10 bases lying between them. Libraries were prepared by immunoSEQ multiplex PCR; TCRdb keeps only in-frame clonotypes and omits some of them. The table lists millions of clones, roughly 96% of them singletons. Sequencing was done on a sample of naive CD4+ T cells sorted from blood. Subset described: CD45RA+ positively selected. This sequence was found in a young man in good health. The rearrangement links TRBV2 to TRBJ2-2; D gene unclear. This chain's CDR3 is CASSEEHSATGELFF. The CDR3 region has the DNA TGTGCCAGCAGTGAAGAGCACAGCGCCACCGGGGAGCTGTTTTTT.